This T cell receptor (beta chain) was retrieved from a study of graft-versus-host responses after intestinal transplantation. Across the study: Among the recipients, all got anti-thymocyte globulin induction and then tacrolimus and steroids for two to four years.

Repertoires were generated with immunoSEQ multiplex PCR, while TCRdb's copy carries only in-frame clones and drops some. The sample records under 15,000 clones, 65% to 85% being singletons. A remark on this clone: What it binds is not known.

Overall study results and limits: Present in recipient marrow, GvH clones included some that appeared first in ileum or blood. Some patients had graft-donor T cell macrochimerism. In their allografts, the ratios of graft-versus-host to host-versus-graft T cell clones were high.

Trimming stripped 3 bases from V and 6 bases from J, with 8 bases between. This CDR3 has 12 amino acids. Germline V gene sequence: CDR1 SGHRS, CDR2 YFSETQ. The gene calls are TRBV5-1 and TRBJ2-3, with D tentatively TRBD1 (6 bases). The sample here was PBMCs, taken about 130 days after transplant. The source is a human patient who received an intestinal transplant, so some T cells may come from the graft donor. CDR3 nucleotide sequence: TGCGCCAGCAGCTGGGGGCCGGATACGCAGTATTTT. Its protein product is CASSWGPDTQYF.